This TCR beta chain was captured by sequencing in a study of CD8+ T cells in alopecia areata. Samples from alopecia areata patients were lesional scalp punch biopsies and peripheral blood. The sequencing template was cDNA reverse transcribed from extracted RNA. Some clones are missing from TCRdb's copy, which holds only in-frame ones; the method was immunoSEQ multiplex PCR. The profile shows approximately 12,000 clones, roughly 57% of them singletons. V was clipped by 7 bases and J by 6 bases; unmatched bases: 12. CDR1 and CDR2 from the germline V gene are LNHDA and SQIVND (reference sequence). This CDR3 contains 15 residues.

This chain connects TRBV19 to TRBJ2-7; 10 nucleotides align to TRBD2. Material: skin. This sequence was found in a human donor with alopecia areata. The CDR3 spells CASKNKLAGVGEQYF. The DNA of the CDR3 is TGTGCCAGTAAGAACAAGCTAGCGGGAGTAGGCGAGCAGTACTTC.